A single sample gave rise to the 27 T cell receptor beta chains below, sequenced in a study of radiotherapy plus CTLA-4 blockade in lung cancer. Assay used: immunoSEQ multiplex PCR; TCRdb lists only in-frame clones, some missing. The sample yields about 70,000 clones, around 77% seen once. The source was peripheral blood, collected from a patient treated with radiotherapy plus ipilimumab. The source is a human donor with non-small cell lung cancer whose response to radiotherapy plus ipilimumab could not be evaluated. Some clones in this sample may be carry-over from other donors' samples.

The rearrangement joins TRBV7-9 to TRBJ2-3; 8 nucleotides match TRBD2. Unmatched junction bases numbered 10, after V lost 2 bases and J lost 6 bases. The CDR3 has 16 residues. Looked up from germline, CDR1 is SEHNR and CDR2 is FQNEAQ (reference sequence). The CDR3 DNA follows: TGTGCCAGCAGCTTACGGGCTAGCGGGCCCATGGATACGCAGTATTTT. Encoded protein: CASSLRASGPMDTQYF.

The chain is built from TRBV6-1 and TRBJ1-5, with D hard to call. The V end was cut by 7 bases, the J end by 2 bases, with 12 bases between. Germline values: CDR1 MNHNS, CDR2 SASEGT. This CDR3 region has 14 residues. CDR3 DNA: TGTGCCAGCATAGGGAGGCATGGCAATCAGCCCCAGCATTTT. Amino acid sequence: CASIGRHGNQPQHF.

The chain has TRBV11-2 and TRBJ2-7, with 9 bases fitting TRBD1. The CDR3 extends over 13 amino acids. CDR1 and CDR2 (germline): SGHAT, FQNNGV. The trim removed 5 bases at V and 7 bases at J, leaving 6 bases unmatched. CDR3 protein: CASSAYRGLEQYF. DNA of the CDR3: TGTGCCAGCAGCGCTTACAGGGGGCTTGAGCAGTACTTC. The whole variable domain, remainder taken from reference TRBV11-2 and TRBJ2-7, is EAGVAQSPRYKIIEKRQSVAFWCNPISGHATLYWYQQILGQGPKLLIQFQNNGVVDDSQLPKDRFSAERLKGVDSTLKIQPAKLEDSAVYLCASSAYRGLEQYFGPGTRLTVT.

The chain uses TRBV5-6 and TRBJ1-1, with D unresolved. Germline V gene lookup returns CDR1 SGHDT and CDR2 YYEEEE. This CDR3 is built from 12 residues. V was clipped by 4 bases and J by 4 bases, with 8 bases between them. In nucleotides, the CDR3 is TGTGCCAGCAGCGCGGGCGGCACTGAAGCTTTCTTT. Translation gives CASSAGGTEAFF.

At least ten counts were recorded for this clone. The chain joins TRBV6-5 to TRBJ1-5; the D is unclear. From germline, CDR1 is MNHEY and CDR2 SVGAGI. Trimming shortened V by 2 bases and J by 4 bases, and 6 bases separated the two germline ends. The CDR3 is made up of 13 amino acids. Here the CDR3 reads CASSYTENQPQHF. In DNA form, the CDR3 reads TGTGCCAGCAGTTACACAGAGAATCAGCCCCAGCATTTT.

The CDR3 protein is CASSLTGYTEAFF. The CDR3 nucleotides read TGTGCCAGCAGCTTGACAGGGTATACTGAAGCTTTCTTT. V and J are TRBV6-1 and TRBJ1-1, with TRBD1 matching over 7 bases. Germline V gene lookup returns CDR1 MNHNS and CDR2 SASEGT. V shed 6 bases and J 5 bases; nucleotides not matched to a gene: 6. The CDR3 covers 13 residues.

The chain carries TRBV18 and TRBJ1-4; no clear D gene. CDR1 is KGHSH, CDR2 LQKENI, per germline. The CDR3 extends over 13 amino acids. V was shortened by 1 base and J by 6 bases, with 6 bases between the two germline ends. The CDR3 loop reads CASSPREYEKLFF. The CDR3 bases are TGTGCCAGCTCACCACGGGAGTATGAAAAACTGTTTTTT.

The chain links TRBV13 to TRBJ1-6, with 9 bases matching TRBD1. Germline CDR1 PRHDT, CDR2 FYEKMQ (reference sequence). With 5 bases clipped from V and 4 bases from J, the junction kept 3 bases outside the gene matches. This CDR3 is built from 15 residues. CDR3 in amino acids: CASSRTGDYNSPLHF. The DNA for the CDR3 is TGTGCCAGCAGCCGGACAGGGGATTATAATTCACCCCTCCACTTT.

The chain joins TRBV27 to TRBJ1-1; the D is unclear. Trimming removed 2 bases at V and 0 bases at J, with 10 bases between. CDR3 size: 15 residues. In germline, CDR1 is MNHEY, CDR2 SMNVEV (reference sequence). The CDR3 DNA reads TGTGCCAGCAGTTTAGTACCGAACATGAACACTGAAGCTTTCTTT. Amino acids: CASSLVPNMNTEAFF.

V is TRBV6-1 and J is TRBJ2-3; D not resolved. Trimming took 1 base from V and 6 from J, leaving 8 bases between them. The length of the CDR3 is 13 residues. Germline loops: CDR1 MNHNS, CDR2 SASEGT. The CDR3 sequence is CASSEVSRDTQYF. For the CDR3, the DNA is TGTGCCAGCAGTGAAGTCAGCAGGGATACGCAGTATTTT.

This chain uses TRBV7-9 with TRBJ1-2; D not certain. The ends were cut back, 2 bases at V and 8 bases at J, with 18 bases in the middle. The length of the CDR3 is 15 residues. Germline V gives CDR1 SEHNR, CDR2 FQNEAQ (reference sequence). CDR3 in DNA: TGTGCCAGCAGCTTAAAGGATCACTGGGCTATCGGCTACACCTTC. Translating it yields CASSLKDHWAIGYTF.

The V gene is TRBV28, the J gene TRBJ1-3, with D perhaps TRBD1 (6 bases). Germline lookup yields CDR1 MDHEN and CDR2 SYDVKM. The CDR3 loop spans 16 amino acids. With 8 bases removed from V and 4 bases from J, the gap between germline ends came to 21 bases. The CDR3 region has the DNA TGTGCCAGCTACTCCGGGGGGGGCAGTCCAGGAAACACCATATATTTT. Translating it yields CASYSGGGSPGNTIYF.

This sequence joins TRBV19 and TRBJ1-1; D is unresolved. The V end lost 3 bases, the J end lost 0 bases, and 11 bases lay between the germline ends. Per the germline V gene, CDR1 is LNHDA and CDR2 is SQIVND (reference sequence). The CDR3 length is 15 residues. CDR3 coding DNA: TGTGCCAGTAGTATGATCGGCCGGGTGAACACTGAAGCTTTCTTT. Translation gives CASSMIGRVNTEAFF.

The gene calls are TRBV7-3 and TRBJ2-5, with a weak D call TRBD1 (5 bases). Germline V gene data show CDR1 as SGHTA and CDR2 as FQGTGA. Trimming pared 0 bases from V and 2 bases from J, leaving 7 bases between. The CDR3 has 14 amino acids. CDR3 sequence (DNA): TGTGCCAGCAGCTTAACGGCAGGGCAAGAGACCCAGTACTTC. Protein sequence: CASSLTAGQETQYF.

The chain recombines TRBV4-1 with TRBJ1-4; possible D gene TRBD1, 6 bases. In germline, CDR1 is MGHRA, CDR2 YSYEKL. V lost 0 bases, J lost 8 bases, and 19 bases lay in between. The CDR3 length is 17 residues. The CDR3 DNA reads TGCGCCAGCAGCCAAGATAAAGGTCGAGGGGGTAGAGAAAAACTGTTTTTT. Protein sequence: CASSQDKGRGGREKLFF.

The chain combines TRBV6-5 with TRBJ2-1; the D is unclear. V was pared by 2 bases and J by 7 bases, with 18 bases between. This CDR3 has 16 amino acids. In germline, CDR1 is MNHEY, CDR2 SVGAGI. CDR3 sequence: CASSYNSALPQNEQFF. The CDR3 nucleotides read TGTGCCAGCAGTTACAATTCGGCCCTCCCACAGAATGAGCAGTTCTTC.

The chain combines TRBV6-5 with TRBJ2-1; D call uncertain. The CDR3 length is 14 residues. Per the germline V gene, CDR1 is MNHEY and CDR2 is SVGAGI. V was trimmed by 10 bases and J by 0 bases, leaving 13 bases between them. The CDR3 sequence: CATNDWSSYNEQFF. The CDR3 region has the DNA TGTGCCACCAACGACTGGAGCTCCTACAATGAGCAGTTCTTC.

The V call is TRBV10-3, the J call TRBJ2-7, with TRBD1 identical over 8 bases. In germline, CDR1 is ENHRY, CDR2 SYGVKD. V trimming: 5 bases; J trimming: 5 bases; junction bases outside the gene matches: 8. This CDR3 is built from 14 residues. The DNA for the CDR3 is TGTGCCATCAGTATCCCGGGACAGGCGAACGAGCAGTACTTC. Translated, it gives CAISIPGQANEQYF.

The chain carries TRBV4-1 and TRBJ2-5, with 10 nucleotides matching TRBD2. The CDR3 length is 16 residues. Germline-derived CDR1 and CDR2 are MGHRA and YSYEKL. J was trimmed by 4 bases and V by 0 bases; bases with no gene match: 5. The CDR3 DNA reads TGCGCCAGCAGCCAAGATGCTAGCGGGGGCGGAGAGACCCAGTACTTC. Protein product: CASSQDASGGGETQYF.

This clone is a singleton in its sample. The V gene is TRBV5-1, the J gene TRBJ1-1; a weak D match, TRBD1 (5 bases). V was trimmed by 3 bases and J by 6 bases, leaving 15 bases between them. CDR1 is SGHRS, CDR2 YFSETQ, per germline. The CDR3 has 14 residues. The CDR3 spells CASSSGEEYAEAFF. CDR3 bases: TGCGCCAGCAGCTCGGGGGAAGAGTACGCTGAAGCTTTCTTT.

This rearrangement joins TRBV5-5 to TRBJ2-3; 9 positions agree with TRBD1. CDR1 SGHKS and CDR2 YYEKEE come from the germline V gene (reference sequence). V lost 1 base to trimming and J lost 4 bases; unmatched junction nucleotides: 7. This CDR3 has 16 residues. The CDR3 DNA follows: TGTGCCAGCAGCTTGAATCCCGGACAGGGGTCAGATACGCAGTATTTT. It specifies CASSLNPGQGSDTQYF.

The chain recombines TRBV2 with TRBJ1-6; 8 positions match TRBD1. CDR1 is SNHLY, CDR2 FYNNEI, per germline. The ends lost 8 bases at V and 8 bases at J; junction bases unmatched: 8. The CDR3 has 14 amino acids. The chain's CDR3 is CASLLDRADSPLHF. As DNA, the CDR3 is TGTGCCAGCCTTTTGGACAGGGCAGATTCACCCCTCCACTTT.

This chain joins TRBV12-2 and TRBJ2-3; the table names TRBD2, a call not compared with the DNA. TRBV12-2 is an annotated pseudogene. This CDR3 comprises 21 residues. CDR3 residues: CASRFRWTSGNITPCTDTQYF. The CDR3 bases are TGTGCAAGTCGCTTTCGCTGGACTAGCGGGAACATTACACCCTGCACAGATACGCAGTATTTT.

The rearrangement uses TRBV11-2 and TRBJ1-2; D is perhaps TRBD1 (5 bases). Trimming took 0 bases from V and 5 from J, leaving 16 bases between them. In germline, CDR1 is SGHAT, CDR2 FQNNGV. This CDR3 is 16 amino acids long. CDR3 nucleotides: TGTGCCAGCAGCTTAGAGGGGGGATTCCTCCTTTATGGCTACACCTTC. Its protein product is CASSLEGGFLLYGYTF.

The chain links TRBV11-1 to TRBJ1-2; D is uncertain. Germline loops: CDR1 SGHAT, CDR2 FQDESV (reference sequence). CDR3 length: 16 amino acids. V gave up 8 bases and J gave up 7 bases, with 26 bases separating them. The CDR3 spells CASSGDWSLWGGGYTF. CDR3 DNA: TGTGCCAGCTCGGGAGATTGGAGCCTTTGGGGTGGTGGCTACACCTTC.

V is TRBV6-1 and J is TRBJ2-5; 8 bases match TRBD1. The CDR3 contains 13 residues. The germline V gene encodes CDR1 MNHNS and CDR2 SASEGT. Trimming at V came to 6 bases and at J to 4 bases, leaving 4 bases not matched to a gene. DNA of the CDR3: TGTGCCAGCAGCTTACAGGGGGTAGAGACCCAGTACTTC. Translation: CASSLQGVETQYF.

The V and J genes are TRBV6-5 and TRBJ2-7; the D is unclear. V gave up 5 bases and J gave up 2 bases, with 13 bases separating them. The CDR3 contains 14 residues. In germline, CDR1 is MNHEY, CDR2 SVGAGI. The CDR3 DNA sequence: TGTGCCAGCAGTGAATCTAGTTTTACCTACGAGCAGTACTTC. Its translation: CASSESSFTYEQYF.